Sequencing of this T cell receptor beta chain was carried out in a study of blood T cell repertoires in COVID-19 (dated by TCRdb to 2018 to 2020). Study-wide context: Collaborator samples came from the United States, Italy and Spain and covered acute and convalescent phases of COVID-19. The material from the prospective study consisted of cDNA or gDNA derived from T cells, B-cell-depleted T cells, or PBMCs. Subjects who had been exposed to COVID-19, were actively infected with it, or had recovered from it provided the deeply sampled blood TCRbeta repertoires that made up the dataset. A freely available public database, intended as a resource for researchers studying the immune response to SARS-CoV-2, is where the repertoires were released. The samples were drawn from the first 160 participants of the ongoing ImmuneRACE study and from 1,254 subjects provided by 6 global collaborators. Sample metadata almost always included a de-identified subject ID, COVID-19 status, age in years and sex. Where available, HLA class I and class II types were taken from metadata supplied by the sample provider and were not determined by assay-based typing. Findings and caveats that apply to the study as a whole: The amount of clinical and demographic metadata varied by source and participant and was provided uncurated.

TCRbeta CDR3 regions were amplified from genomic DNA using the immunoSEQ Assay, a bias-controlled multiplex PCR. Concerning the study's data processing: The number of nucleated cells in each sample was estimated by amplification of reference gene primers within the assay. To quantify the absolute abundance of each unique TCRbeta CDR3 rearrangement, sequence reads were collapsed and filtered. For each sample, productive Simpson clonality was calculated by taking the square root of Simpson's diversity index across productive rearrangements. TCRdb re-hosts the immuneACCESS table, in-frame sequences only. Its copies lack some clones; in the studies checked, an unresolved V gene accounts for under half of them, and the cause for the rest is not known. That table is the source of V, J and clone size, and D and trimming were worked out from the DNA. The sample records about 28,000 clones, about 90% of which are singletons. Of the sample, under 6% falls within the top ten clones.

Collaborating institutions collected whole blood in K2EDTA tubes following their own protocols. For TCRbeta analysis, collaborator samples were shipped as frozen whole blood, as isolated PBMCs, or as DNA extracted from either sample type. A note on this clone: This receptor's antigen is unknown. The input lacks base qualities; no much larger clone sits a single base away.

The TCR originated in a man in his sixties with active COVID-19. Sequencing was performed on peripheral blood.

Read as DNA, the sequence is TGTGCCAGCAGAGAATTCGTGGACAGAGCCTACGAGCAGTACTTC. Translated, this gives CASREFVDRAYEQYF. The chain is made from TRBV28 and TRBJ2-7; the D region possibly corresponds to TRBD1 (6 bases align). CDR1 MDHEN and CDR2 SYDVKM were looked up in the germline V gene. The CDR3 spans 15 residues, from the cysteine through the phenylalanine. Only CDR3 DNA is held: 45 bases, read in frame from base 1. Relative to germline, V is 6 bases shorter and J is 2 bases shorter, with 17 bases between their ends.